The 23 T cell receptor beta chains in this list originate from one sample, sequenced in a study of blood T cell repertoires in COVID-19. The repertoire was sequenced with immunoSEQ multiplex PCR; TCRdb's copy has only in-frame clones and lacks some. The sample yields 210,000 or so clones, just under 85% seen once. The sample taken for sequencing was peripheral blood. The receptors stem from an older woman with active or convalescent COVID-19.

The chain has TRBV5-4 and TRBJ2-5; 9 bases fit TRBD2. CDR1 is SGHNT and CDR2 is YYREEE in the germline V gene (reference sequence). V shed 0 bases, J shed 4 bases, and the junction held 16 bases outside the gene matches. CDR3 size: 19 residues. The CDR3, as DNA: TGTGCCAGCAGCTTGGATGGGGTAGGGGCGGGAGCGGGAGGAGAGACCCAGTACTTC. Its translation is CASSLDGVGAGAGGETQYF.

This sequence joins TRBV2 and TRBJ1-3; D is possibly TRBD1 (5 bases). Germline values: CDR1 SNHLY, CDR2 FYNNEI. Trimming took 4 bases from V and 6 from J, leaving 10 bases between them. The CDR3 has 13 residues. CDR3 in amino acids: CASSGQIINTIYF. DNA of the CDR3: TGTGCCAGCAGTGGACAGATAATAAACACCATATATTTT.

This chain uses TRBV5-1 with TRBJ2-3, with D maybe TRBD1 (5 bases). CDR3 length: 13 residues. From germline, CDR1 is SGHRS and CDR2 YFSETQ. Trimming left V 7 bases short and J 2 bases short, with 11 bases between. The CDR3 DNA follows: TGCGCCAGCCGGACACCTTCCACAGATACGCAGTATTTT. Its translation is CASRTPSTDTQYF.

This clone was found a few times. The J gene is TRBJ2-6, the V gene TRBV7-9; D is perhaps TRBD1 (6 bases). CDR3 length: 16 residues. Trimming took off 5 bases at V and 0 bases at J, with 11 bases between the two ends. Germline loops: CDR1 SEHNR, CDR2 FQNEAQ (reference sequence). The CDR3 DNA reads TGTGCCAGCAGCAAAGGGACATACTCTGGGGCCAACGTCCTGACTTTC. Translating gives CASSKGTYSGANVLTF.

V usage is TRBV12-5 and J usage is TRBJ2-2; 7 bases match TRBD1. The ends lost 5 bases at V and 6 bases at J; junction bases unmatched: 9. The CDR3 sequence is 15 residues long. Germline V gene lookup returns CDR1 LGHNT and CDR2 FRNRAP. The CDR3 loop reads CASGLRQGYSGELFF. Written as DNA, the CDR3 is TGTGCTAGTGGTCTAAGACAGGGATATTCCGGGGAGCTGTTTTTT.

This chain joins TRBV12-5 and TRBJ2-5, with 14 positions matching TRBD2. The CDR3 runs to 20 residues. Trimming took 4 bases from V and 2 from J; bases not matched to a gene: 15. Germline V gene lookup returns CDR1 LGHNT and CDR2 FRNRAP. CDR3 loop: CASGSYPGTSGSSGQETQYF. CDR3 coding DNA: TGTGCTAGTGGTTCCTACCCCGGGACTAGCGGGAGCTCGGGGCAAGAGACCCAGTACTTC.

This clone appeared a few times. This chain uses TRBV6-5 with TRBJ1-6; perhaps TRBD1 as D (5 bases). The germline gives CDR1 MNHEY, CDR2 SVGAGI. V was trimmed by 5 bases and J by 10 bases, leaving 18 bases between them. The CDR3 consists of 15 residues. The CDR3 DNA reads TGTGCCAGCAGTACGTCAGGCTCCGGGGGATCACCCCTCCACTTT. Translating gives CASSTSGSGGSPLHF.

On this clone itself: Germline and junction disagree at one end, which may indicate a read error. The chain uses TRBV10-3 and TRBJ2-1; D possibly corresponds to TRBD2 (6 bases). In germline, CDR1 is ENHRY, CDR2 SYGVKD. The CDR3 runs to 16 residues. CDR3 residues: CAISAGSEGFYDEQFF. The CDR3 DNA is TGTGCCATCAGCGCCGGGAGTGAGGGGTTCTACGATGAGCAGTTCTTC.

The chain is built from TRBV4-1 and TRBJ1-4; no definite D call. V was cut by 2 bases and J by 6 bases, with 10 bases left in between. Germline CDR1 and CDR2: MGHRA and YSYEKL. The length of the CDR3 is 14 residues. The CDR3: CASSQLRSDEKLFF. CDR3 sequence (DNA): TGCGCCAGCAGCCAATTGAGGTCGGATGAAAAACTGTTTTTT.

The V call is TRBV7-2, the J call TRBJ2-7; TRBD1 matches 8 bases. The CDR3 runs 14 residues. The germline CDR1 and CDR2 sequences are SGHTA and FQGNSA. The junction had 4 bases not matched to a gene; V was cut back by 3 bases and J by 3 bases. The CDR3 DNA reads TGTGCCAGCAGCTTGGGCGGGACAGGCTACGAGCAGTACTTC. Its protein is CASSLGGTGYEQYF.

The chain carries TRBV5-4 and TRBJ1-4, with D perhaps TRBD1 (5 bases). The V end was cut by 0 bases, the J end by 12 bases, with 18 bases between. The CDR3 loop spans 15 amino acids. Germline V gene lookup returns CDR1 SGHNT and CDR2 YYREEE (reference sequence). The CDR3 here is CASSLDQTWGGELFF. CDR3 DNA: TGTGCCAGCAGCTTGGACCAGACGTGGGGCGGCGAACTGTTTTTT.

This clone was observed a few times. The chain uses TRBV27 and TRBJ2-3, with 13 positions matching TRBD2. The J segment lost 4 bases and the V segment lost 3 bases, leaving 4 bases of the junction unmatched. In germline, CDR1 is MNHEY, CDR2 SMNVEV (reference sequence). The CDR3 consists of 16 residues. DNA of the CDR3: TGTGCCAGCAGTTTGTTACTAGCGGGAGGGCCAGATACGCAGTATTTT. The encoded protein is CASSLLLAGGPDTQYF.

The chain's CDR3 is CASSIVTTSGAYNEQFF. The CDR3 bases are TGTGCCAGTAGTATAGTTACGACTAGCGGGGCTTACAATGAGCAGTTCTTC. The rearrangement links TRBV19 to TRBJ2-1; 11 nucleotides line up with TRBD2. The CDR3 extends over 17 amino acids. V dropped 1 base and J dropped 4; count of bases not matched to a gene: 6. The germline V gene has CDR1 LNHDA and CDR2 SQIVND (reference sequence).

The CDR3 loop reads CASSLSGLAGDGDEQYF. The CDR3, as DNA: TGCGCCAGCAGCTTGTCGGGACTAGCGGGAGATGGCGACGAGCAGTACTTC. The chain is built from TRBV5-1 and TRBJ2-7; TRBD2 aligns across 14 bases. This CDR3 is built from 17 residues. Germline CDR1 SGHRS, CDR2 YFSETQ. V shed 1 base and J 5 bases; nucleotides not matched to a gene: 8. The full variable domain, in which reference TRBV5-1 and TRBJ2-7 provide the parts outside the CDR3, is KAGVTQTPRYLIKTRGQQVTLSCSPISGHRSVSWYQQTPGQGLQFLFEYFSETQRNKGNFPGRFSGRQFSNSRSEMNVSTLELGDSALYLCASSLSGLAGDGDEQYFGPGTRLTVT.

The chain links TRBV5-6 to TRBJ1-1; TRBD1 matches 7 bases. The germline CDR1 and CDR2 sequences are SGHDT and YYEEEE. The CDR3 is 15 amino acids. Trimming cost V 4 bases and J 0 bases; bases outside gene matches: 6. CDR3 residues: CASSARGLVNTEAFF. The CDR3 region has the DNA TGTGCCAGCAGCGCAAGGGGGCTAGTGAACACTGAAGCTTTCTTT.

This clone was found once. The chain recombines TRBV5-4 with TRBJ1-5; D not resolved. The CDR3 sequence is 13 residues long. V dropped 0 bases and J dropped 9 bases, with 10 bases sitting between them. Germline V gives CDR1 SGHNT, CDR2 YYREEE (reference sequence). DNA for the CDR3: TGTGCCAGCAGCTTGGACCTGGCCAGGCCCCAGCATTTT. Its translation: CASSLDLARPQHF.

The chain has TRBV5-6 and TRBJ2-7; 7 bases align to TRBD1. Germline-derived CDR1 and CDR2 are SGHDT and YYEEEE. The CDR3 consists of 14 residues. The V gene end was trimmed by 3 bases and the J gene end by 0 bases; junction bases not matched to a gene: 3. CDR3 DNA sequence: TGTGCCAGCAGCTGGACAGGAGGCTCCTACGAGCAGTACTTC. The encoded protein is CASSWTGGSYEQYF.

As regards this clone: Other DNA sequences from this sample encode an identical CDR3 as well. This sequence joins TRBV5-1 and TRBJ2-1; the D is unclear. Germline V lookup: CDR1 SGHRS, CDR2 YFSETQ. CDR3 length equals 15 residues. The V end was cut by 0 bases, the J end by 0 bases, with 7 bases between. The CDR3 loop is CASSLGGSSYNEQFF. CDR3 DNA: TGCGCCAGCAGCTTGGGCGGTAGCTCCTACAATGAGCAGTTCTTC.

This chain links TRBV3-1 (or the pseudogene TRBV3-2) with TRBJ2-7, with TRBD2 identical over 12 bases. Germline CDR1 and CDR2: LGHDT and YNNKEL (reference sequence). CDR3 length equals 15 residues. V lost 5 bases, J lost 6 bases, and 8 bases stayed unmatched. Here the CDR3 reads CASSARLAGAGEQYF. The CDR3 nucleotides are TGTGCCAGCAGCGCCCGACTAGCGGGAGCCGGCGAGCAGTACTTC.

This chain uses TRBV5-1 with TRBJ2-7; D ambiguous. Trimming cost V 4 bases and J 5 bases, with 16 bases left between them. The germline gives CDR1 SGHRS, CDR2 YFSETQ. This CDR3 is 14 amino acids long. The CDR3 region is CASSTTTRPDEQYF. The CDR3 nucleotides are TGCGCCAGCAGCACGACGACAAGACCGGACGAGCAGTACTTC.

This sequence joins TRBV7-9 and TRBJ2-7; TRBD1 aligns across 9 bases. Germline V lookup: CDR1 SEHNR, CDR2 FQNEAQ (reference sequence). The CDR3 extends over 14 amino acids. V lost 6 bases and J lost 3; bases outside the gene matches: 6. The CDR3 loop is CASRSGTGIYEQYF. Here the CDR3 DNA reads TGTGCCAGCAGATCCGGGACAGGGATCTACGAGCAGTACTTC.

This rearrangement joins TRBV5-1 to TRBJ2-7; 7 positions match TRBD2. From germline, CDR1 is SGHRS and CDR2 YFSETQ. The CDR3 loop spans 15 amino acids. V was clipped by 0 bases and J by 2 bases; unmatched bases: 5. The CDR3 sequence is CASSLVISGPYEQYF. For the CDR3, the DNA is TGCGCCAGCAGCTTGGTGATTAGCGGGCCCTACGAGCAGTACTTC. The variable domain in full, completed from reference TRBV5-1 and TRBJ2-7, reads KAGVTQTPRYLIKTRGQQVTLSCSPISGHRSVSWYQQTPGQGLQFLFEYFSETQRNKGNFPGRFSGRQFSNSRSEMNVSTLELGDSALYLCASSLVISGPYEQYFGPGTRLTVT.

The chain combines TRBV18 with TRBJ2-2; the match to TRBD2 covers 15 bases. V lost 1 base and J lost 5; bases outside the gene matches: 5. Germline values: CDR1 KGHSH, CDR2 LQKENI. The CDR3 extends over 18 amino acids. This CDR3 is CASSPLGTSGRRTGELFF. The CDR3 DNA reads as TGTGCCAGCTCACCACTCGGGACTAGCGGGAGGAGAACCGGGGAGCTGTTTTTT.